What follows are 12 T cell receptor beta chains derived from one specimen sequenced in a study of T-cell reconstitution after alpha-beta-depleted transplantation in children (dated by TCRdb to the mid-2010s). In light of the paper, this sample's treatment or condition label describes: allogeneic hematopoietic cell transplantation with graft depleted of TCRalphabeta T cells and CD19 B cells. Libraries were constructed by PCR. Sequencer: Illumina HiSeq 2500. TCR libraries were prepared with molecular barcoding, using unique molecular identifiers to normalize TCRbeta repertoire quantification. The public sequencing data were trimmed at Q25 with fastp and processed into clonotypes with MiXCR by TCRdb, which kept only in-frame beta chains. Rows merge per CDR3 protein into single entries with the most common DNA and genes. This sample is represented by about 580,000 distinct CDR3 sequences; approximately 22% of them were singletons. The top ten constitute 13% to 15% of the sample.

The sequenced sample was PBMCs, mostly from graft donor cells, obtained 360 days after TCRalphabeta/CD19-depleted stem cell transplant. The receptors originated from a boy younger than two who had a stem cell transplant for acute myeloid leukemia, so the T cells may come from the graft donor.

In this sample, this clonotype turned up once. The chain uses TRBV4-1 and TRBJ1-5, with D possibly TRBD1 on 5 matching bases. Germline V CDR1 and CDR2: MGHRA, YSYEKL. CDR3 length: 17 amino acids. With 4 bases removed from V and 4 bases from J, the gap between germline ends came to 20 bases. CDR3 sequence: CASSRAGSGDLNQPQHF. The CDR3 region has the DNA TGCGCCAGCAGCCGCGCAGGGTCGGGGGATCTGAATCAGCCCCAGCATTTT.

The CDR3 DNA reads TGTGCCAGCAGTGAATTGGGAAATCGGGACTATGGCTACACCTTC. This translates into CASSELGNRDYGYTF. The chain combines TRBV25-1 with TRBJ1-2; no definite D call. The length of the CDR3 is 15 residues. Germline V lookup: CDR1 MGHDK, CDR2 SYGVNS. V was clipped by 1 base and J by 3 bases, with 12 bases between them.

This clonotype has a count of ten or more. The chain recombines TRBV20-1 with TRBJ2-5; 10 bases align to TRBD1. Germline-derived CDR1 and CDR2 are DFQATT and SNEGSKA (reference sequence). This CDR3 comprises 13 residues. After removal of 3 bases from V and 7 bases from J, the junction contained 5 bases not matched to a gene. The CDR3 sequence: CSASDRGQGTQYF. The DNA of the CDR3 is TGCAGTGCTAGTGACAGGGGGCAGGGGACCCAGTACTTC.

In its sample, this clonotype was seen many times. V and J are TRBV18 and TRBJ1-5; 7 positions agree with TRBD1. The germline gives CDR1 KGHSH, CDR2 LQKENI. The CDR3 sequence is 16 residues long. Unmatched junction bases numbered 7, after V lost 2 bases and J lost 3 bases. The CDR3 coding sequence is TGTGCCAGCTCACCAAGTACAGGGGTTCCCAATCAGCCCCAGCATTTT. Its translation is CASSPSTGVPNQPQHF.

In its sample, this clonotype was seen many times. The J gene is TRBJ2-3, the V gene TRBV2; D is undetermined. The CDR3 is 9 amino acids. CDR1 SNHLY and CDR2 FYNNEI come from the germline V gene. Trimming left V 8 bases short and J 5 bases short, with 2 bases between. The CDR3 protein is CASGDTQYF. As DNA, the CDR3 is TGTGCCAGCGGAGATACGCAGTATTTT.

There are many counts of this clonotype. The genes are TRBV4-3 and TRBJ2-5, with 10 bases identical to TRBD2. Germline values: CDR1 LGHNA, CDR2 YSLEER. The CDR3 spans 17 residues. J gave up 2 bases and V 0 bases, and 6 bases lay outside the gene matches. The CDR3 here is CASSQEAPSGRQETQYF. The DNA for the CDR3 is TGCGCCAGCAGCCAAGAAGCCCCTAGCGGGAGACAAGAGACCCAGTACTTC.

The CDR3 DNA follows: TGTGCCAGCAGCTCCTTACAGGGGTCCACCTACGAGCAGTACTTC. Translated: CASSSLQGSTYEQYF. V gene TRBV7-6 combines with J gene TRBJ2-7; TRBD1 matches 7 bases. CDR3 length equals 15 residues. V shed 4 bases, J shed 2 bases, and the junction held 8 bases outside the gene matches. Per germline, CDR1 SGHVS and CDR2 FNYEAQ.

This clonotype was recorded a few times. This chain uses TRBV20-1 with TRBJ2-1, with 13 bases fitting TRBD2. The trim removed 3 bases at V and 3 bases at J, leaving 5 bases unmatched. This CDR3 comprises 16 residues. The germline V gene encodes CDR1 DFQATT and CDR2 SNEGSKA (reference sequence). CDR3 sequence: CSARTGLAGDYNEQFF. The CDR3 coding sequence is TGCAGTGCTAGGACCGGACTAGCGGGGGACTACAATGAGCAGTTCTTC.

This clonotype was observed at least ten times. The rearrangement joins TRBV7-3 to TRBJ2-1; D uncertain. Trimming took off 5 bases at V and 10 bases at J, with 21 bases between the two ends. This CDR3 has 15 amino acids. Per germline, CDR1 SGHTA and CDR2 FQGTGA. The CDR3: CASSHNFVGYDEQFF. The CDR3 DNA follows: TGTGCCAGCAGCCACAACTTTGTGGGGTATGACGAGCAGTTCTTC. The whole variable domain, filled in from reference TRBV7-3 and TRBJ2-1, reads GAGVSQTPSNKVTEKGKYVELRCDPISGHTALYWYRQSLGQGPEFLIYFQGTGAADDSGLPNDRFFAVRPEGSVSTLKIQRTERGDSAVYLCASSHNFVGYDEQFFGPGTRLTVL.

This clonotype was seen more than once but under ten times. The chain has TRBV27 and TRBJ1-2; D possibly corresponds to TRBD1 (6 bases). CDR3 size: 14 residues. Trimming stripped 7 bases from V and 4 bases from J, with 16 bases between. In germline, CDR1 is MNHEY, CDR2 SMNVEV (reference sequence). The CDR3 DNA reads TGTGCCAGCAAAGAGGCGGGGGGCGTCTATGGCTACACCTTC. It yields the protein CASKEAGGVYGYTF.

This clonotype was detected ten times or more. The J gene is TRBJ2-3, the V gene TRBV20-1; unclear D gene. Per the germline V gene, CDR1 is DFQATT and CDR2 is SNEGSKA (reference sequence). V lost 3 bases and J 0 bases, leaving 7 bases between the germline ends. The CDR3 is made up of 13 amino acids. This chain's CDR3 is CSASDGSTDTQYF. The DNA for the CDR3 is TGCAGTGCTAGTGACGGGAGCACAGATACGCAGTATTTT.

This clonotype has more than one count but fewer than ten. The CDR3 bases are TGTGCCAGCAGTTCCTCGATCGATGAGCAGTTCTTC. Its protein product is CASSSSIDEQFF. The chain is built from TRBV6-5 and TRBJ2-1; D gene uncertain. V was clipped by 4 bases and J by 8 bases, with 9 bases between them. The V gene's germline CDR1 is MNHEY and CDR2 SVGAGI. This CDR3 spans 12 amino acids.